This T cell receptor beta chain originates from a study of T cells in Graves' hyperthyroidism and ophthalmopathy (dated by TCRdb to between 2018 and 2021). Turning to the overall study: Peripheral blood was collected at initial diagnosis, before any treatment. To identify TCR V-J signatures that set the groups apart, the researchers used a discovery cohort of more than 95 patients, made up of 40 to 45 with Graves' ophthalmopathy and 55 to 65 with stable Graves' hyperthyroidism. Whether ophthalmopathy could be predicted prospectively was tested in an independent validation cohort made up of fewer than 20 hyperthyroidism patients plus 17 patients who later progressed to ophthalmopathy. The roughly 90 discovery patients were divided at random into training and test sets in a 7:3 ratio. In about six Graves' hyperthyroidism patients, the study also compared T-cell repertoires from thyroid tissue with T-cell repertoires from blood. After sampling, hyperthyroidism patients received methimazole starting at 30 mg daily, and ophthalmopathy patients received high-dose intravenous methylprednisolone. The paper reports TCR Vbeta CDR3 sequencing of roughly 140 peripheral blood samples: some 41 ophthalmopathy, about 75 hyperthyroidism and some 17 progressor patients.

Graves' hyperthyroidism was defined as stable when no progression to ophthalmopathy occurred over 18 months of follow-up. The hyperthyroidism patients were between 18 and 65 years old and newly diagnosed, with a disease duration of less than 2 months. Exclusion was applied to patients with uncontrolled infections, other autoimmune diseases, pregnancy or lactation. Diagnoses were based on clinical symptoms, serum thyroxine and TRAb, thyroid ultrasound and orbital computed tomography. Ficoll-Paque density gradient centrifugation was used to isolate PBMCs from around 9.1 ml of fresh peripheral blood. Trizol reagent was used to extract total RNA, and RNA quality was then checked on an Agilent 2100 Bioanalyzer. V and J are truncated by 4 bases and 1 base respectively, leaving an intervening sequence of 11 bases. The CDR3, from cysteine to phenylalanine, totals 14 residues. Of all the DNA, just the CDR3 is kept, 42 bases in frame from base 1. Looking up the germline V gene yields CDR1 SGHRS and CDR2 YFSETQ.

Amplification of TCR beta CDR3 regions was carried out from RNA transcripts. For the first round of RT-PCR on the TCR CDR3, the HTBI primer set was used together with the Qiagen OneStep RT-PCR kit. The libraries were constructed in a second round of multiplex PCR and then size-selected and purified. Libraries were sequenced paired-end with 100 bp reads on an Illumina HiSeq2000. From the authors' description of their analysis: Raw data were processed with SOAPnuke, discarding reads with adapters, uncalled bases, mean Phred below 15, or no exact constant-primer or identifier match. High-quality paired reads were merged with COPE v1.2.5, and unique nucleotide sequences were defined as clonotypes. MiTCR v1.1 was used to align the clonotypes against IMGT TRBV, TRBD and TRBJ reference segments. The analysis included only V-J combinations with a frequency above 0.0001, which together covered about 99% of the repertoires. The TCS score was defined as the ratio of F50 (clonal expansion) to E x V (chaos), calculated using BLOSUM62-based TCRdist between CDR3 peptides within each V-J. Welch's t-statistics and random forest reduced 500 to 650 V-J features to 10 to 15, which were used in a naive Bayes classifier (R e1071). Thyroid-blood repertoire similarity was quantified with the Morisita-Horn index. TCRdb reprocessed the public reads (quality trimming at Q25 with fastp, clone calling with MiXCR) and kept in-frame beta chains. Rows are unified per CDR3 protein, each entry keeping the most common DNA and genes. The V and J calls were not made by the authors but by TCRdb's processing. The table for this sample lists around 700,000 distinct CDR3 sequences; approximately 40% of them were counted only once. Of the sample, roughly 30% falls within the top ten clones.

This clonotype was seen many times. This receptor's antigen is unknown. No base quality information exists; no much larger clone differs at one position. Study-wide findings and limitations: In cross-validation, a model built on a 13 V-J signature told ophthalmopathy apart from stable hyperthyroidism with roughly 87% sensitivity and roughly 81% specificity, and in testing the same model reached 80%/75%. Most expanded thyroid clonotypes (frequency above 0.001) were also detected in blood, suggesting blood repertoires may reflect thyroid immune responses. In validation, progression to ophthalmopathy was predicted by the model with 70% to 71% sensitivity and roughly 76% specificity, a median of roughly six months before onset. No statistical method was used to set the sample size in advance, and investigators knew the group allocation.

This clonotype was obtained from a woman between 35 and 50 years old with Graves' hyperthyroidism. Recombination joined TRBV5-1 with TRBJ1-1, with the D gene not confidently named. Sequencing input: blood. The DNA sequence is TGCGCCAGCAGCGGAAAAACGACGAACACTGAAGCTTTCTTT. This translates into CASSGKTTNTEAFF. Beyond the CDR3, the reference TRBV5-1 and TRBJ1-1 genes provide the residues; the full variable domain reads: KAGVTQTPRYLIKTRGQQVTLSCSPISGHRSVSWYQQTPGQGLQFLFEYFSETQRNKGNFPGRFSGRQFSNSRSEMNVSTLELGDSALYLCASSGKTTNTEAFFGQGTRLTVV.